This is a list of T cell receptor beta chains from one sample in a study of blood T cell repertoires in COVID-19. Profiled with immunoSEQ multiplex PCR; TCRdb holds only in-frame clones, not every one. The data show about 150,000 clones, 80% to 90% seen once. The sample taken for sequencing was PBMCs or T cells enriched from blood (not recorded which). All receptors derive from a woman aged 45-65 years who had recovered from COVID-19. Each CDR3 is given with its conserved first and last residue. Clone size is stated in some rows and not others, as once, few, many or a class when expanded.

abundance,v_gene,j_gene,len,CDR3aa
.,TRBV5-4,TRBJ1-2,13,CASVWKGSGGYTF
.,TRBV15,TRBJ2-3,15,CATSRDLGGFDTQYF
.,TRBV25-1,TRBJ2-3,16,CASSDPRTGNTDTQYF
.,TRBV4-2,TRBJ1-4,15,CASRSPGQLNEKLFF
few,TRBV5-1,TRBJ2-3,17,CASSRQFGGGATDTQYF
.,TRBV24-1,TRBJ2-7,13,CATSSGRAFEQYF
.,TRBV7-2,TRBJ1-2,13,CASSLGTGSGYTF
.,TRBV28,TRBJ1-3,17,CASSLLDRRRSGNTIYF
once,TRBV2,TRBJ1-5,11,CASRLGQPQHF
.,TRBV6-6,TRBJ1-1,16,CASSSRRGQGNTEAFF
.,TRBV5-8,TRBJ2-5,15,CASNAGTSSLRTQYF
.,TRBV3-1/TRBV3-2,TRBJ1-3,17,CASSQLSQRVSGNTIYF
.,TRBV7-9,TRBJ2-2,14,CASRPQGAGGELFF
.,TRBV5-5,TRBJ1-1,15,CASSFRVGSGTEAFF
.,TRBV11-2,TRBJ2-2,15,CASRSSGPNTGELFF
.,TRBV6-2/TRBV6-3,TRBJ2-5,13,CASSARTSASQYF
few,TRBV4-1,TRBJ2-1,20,CASSQDPSSAGETIYNEQFF
.,TRBV5-4,TRBJ2-7,15,CASSLPGDPVGEQYF
.,TRBV28,TRBJ1-4,12,CASSGLNEKLFF
.,TRBV6-2/TRBV6-3,TRBJ1-4,16,CASTPRGRTTNEKLFF
.,TRBV5-6,TRBJ1-2,13,CASSPRDSYGYTF
.,TRBV2,TRBJ2-5,14,CASSEAGGGETQYF
.,TRBV29-1,TRBJ1-1,11,CSVTGSSEAFF
.,TRBV5-6,TRBJ1-6,13,CASSLGGAPPLHF
.,TRBV2,TRBJ1-1,11,CASMYFTEAFF
.,TRBV19,TRBJ2-3,16,CASSTRGGGDGYTQYF
.,TRBV7-2,TRBJ1-5,17,CASSLRGGQGRNQPQHF
few,TRBV4-3,TRBJ1-1,13,CASSQEEGRRAFF
.,TRBV7-2,TRBJ1-6,16,CASSLRVSGFNSPLHF
once,TRBV5-1,TRBJ2-4,15,CASSHSMGQKNIQYF
.,TRBV20-1,TRBJ2-1,14,CSASWTSGNNEQFF
.,TRBV6-6,TRBJ1-1,16,CASREGGGQGNTEAFF
few,TRBV7-9,TRBJ1-3,11,CASSPDYTIYF
many,TRBV11-3,TRBJ2-7,12,CASRAGFYEQYF
.,TRBV5-4,TRBJ1-1,17,CASSLPFAGSVHTEAFF
.,TRBV7-2,TRBJ2-1,16,CASSLAGLAGIAEQFF
.,TRBV7-2,TRBJ1-2,15,CASSPRQGSAGGYTF
.,TRBV7-8,TRBJ1-2,13,CASSPSTGQGYTF
.,TRBV7-9,TRBJ2-3,16,CASSSYSGGLADTQYF
.,TRBV19,TRBJ2-7,13,CASSTWTGSEQYF
.,TRBV7-8,TRBJ1-3,15,CASSPGQGVRNTIYF
.,TRBV4-3,TRBJ1-2,12,CASSHLKGGYTF
.,TRBV28,TRBJ1-1,14,CASSLTRGNTEAFF
few,TRBV19,TRBJ2-7,17,CASSSKYPSGQAYEQYF
.,TRBV6-2/TRBV6-3,TRBJ1-6,18,CASSQTGSTSSYNSPLHF
.,TRBV5-1,TRBJ1-1,14,CASSLALANTEAFF
.,TRBV24-1,TRBJ2-1,13,CATSDFPYNEQFF
.,TRBV7-6,TRBJ2-7,15,CASSLRRGMVYEQYF